This TCR beta chain was identified during a study of cytomegalovirus exposure and HLA in healthy donors. Points from the study as a whole: Several V segments, TRBV6-2 and TRBV6-3 among them, could not be told apart and were dropped. TCR beta V segments were, for the most part, productive about 87% or about 30% of the time in an earlier analysis.

For this clone: The target antigen is unknown.

Primers for the PCR totalled 60 Vbeta and 13 Jbeta. Profiling relied on immunoSEQ multiplex PCR, and the TCRdb table lists in-frame clones only, not all of them. The table shows approximately 150,000 clones, with approximately 71% occurring only once. Donors sampled were nominally healthy, though unrecorded immune exposures were likely. Trimming left V 5 bases short and J 3 bases short, with 18 bases between. Germline V gives CDR1 SGHRS, CDR2 YFSETQ. The CDR3 contains 15 residues. V usage is TRBV5-1 and J usage is TRBJ2-7, with D perhaps TRBD1 (6 bases). Sequenced input: PBMCs. The receptor's source is a man younger than 30 in good health and CMV-seropositive. The CDR3 reads CASRNVPGHNYEQYF. DNA of the CDR3: TGCGCCAGCAGAAACGTACCGGGACATAACTACGAGCAGTACTTC.